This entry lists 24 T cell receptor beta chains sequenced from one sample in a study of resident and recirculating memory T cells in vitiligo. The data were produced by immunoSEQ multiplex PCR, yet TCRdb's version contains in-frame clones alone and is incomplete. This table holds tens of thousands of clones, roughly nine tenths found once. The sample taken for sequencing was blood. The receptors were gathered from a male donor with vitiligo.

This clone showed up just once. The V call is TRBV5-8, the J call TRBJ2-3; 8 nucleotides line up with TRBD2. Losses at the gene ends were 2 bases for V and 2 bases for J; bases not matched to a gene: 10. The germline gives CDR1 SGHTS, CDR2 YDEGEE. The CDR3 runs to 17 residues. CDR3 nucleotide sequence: TGTGCCAGCAGCTTAGAGGCGGGGGGCCTCTACACAGATACGCAGTATTTT. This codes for CASSLEAGGLYTDTQYF. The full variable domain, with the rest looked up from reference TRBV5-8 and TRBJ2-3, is EAGVTQSPTHLIKTRGQQATLRCSPISGHTSVYWYQQALGLGLQFLLWYDEGEERNRGNFPPRFSGRQFPNYSSELNVNALELEDSALYLCASSLEAGGLYTDTQYFGPGTRLTVL.

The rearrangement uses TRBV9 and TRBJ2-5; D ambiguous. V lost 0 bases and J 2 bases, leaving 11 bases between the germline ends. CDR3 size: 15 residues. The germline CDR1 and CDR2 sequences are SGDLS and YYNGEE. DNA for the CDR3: TGTGCCAGCAGCGTAGCTGGGCAGCCACAAGAGACCCAGTACTTC. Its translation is CASSVAGQPQETQYF.

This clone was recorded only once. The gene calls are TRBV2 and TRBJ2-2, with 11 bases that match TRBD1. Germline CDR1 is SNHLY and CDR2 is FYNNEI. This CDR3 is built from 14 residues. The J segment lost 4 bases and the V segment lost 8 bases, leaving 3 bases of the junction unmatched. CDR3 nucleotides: TGTGCCAGCGGCGGGACAGGGGGCACCGGGGAGCTGTTTTTT. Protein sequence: CASGGTGGTGELFF.

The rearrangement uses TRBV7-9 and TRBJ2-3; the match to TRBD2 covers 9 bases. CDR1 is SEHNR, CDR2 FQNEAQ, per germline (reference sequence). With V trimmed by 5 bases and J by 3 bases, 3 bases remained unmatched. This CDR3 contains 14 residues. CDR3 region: CASSAGLATDTQYF. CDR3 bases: TGTGCCAGCAGCGCGGGACTAGCTACAGATACGCAGTATTTT.

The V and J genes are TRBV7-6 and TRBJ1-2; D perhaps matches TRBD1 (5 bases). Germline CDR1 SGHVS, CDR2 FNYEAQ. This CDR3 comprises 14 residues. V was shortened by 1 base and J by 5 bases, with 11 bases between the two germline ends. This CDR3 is CASSLGDGSYGYTF. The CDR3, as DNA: TGTGCCAGCAGCTTAGGGGACGGGAGTTATGGCTACACCTTC. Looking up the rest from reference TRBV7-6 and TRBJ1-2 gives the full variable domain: GAGVSQSPRYKVTKRGQDVALRCDPISGHVSLYWYRQALGQGPEFLTYFNYEAQQDKSGLPNDRFSAERPEGSISTLTIQRTEQRDSAMYRCASSLGDGSYGYTFGSGTRLTVV.

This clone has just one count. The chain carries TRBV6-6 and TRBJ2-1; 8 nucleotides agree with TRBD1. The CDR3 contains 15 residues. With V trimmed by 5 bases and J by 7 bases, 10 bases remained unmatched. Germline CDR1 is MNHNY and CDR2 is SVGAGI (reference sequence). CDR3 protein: CASSGGQGTQNEQFF. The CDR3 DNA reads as TGTGCCAGCAGTGGCGGACAGGGAACTCAAAATGAGCAGTTCTTC.

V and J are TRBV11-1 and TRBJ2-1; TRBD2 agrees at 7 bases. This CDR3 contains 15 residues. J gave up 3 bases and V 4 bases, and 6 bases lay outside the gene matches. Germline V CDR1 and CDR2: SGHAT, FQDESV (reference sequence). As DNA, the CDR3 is TGTGCCAGCAGCTCCAGCGGGGCGTTCTACAATGAGCAGTTCTTC. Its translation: CASSSSGAFYNEQFF.

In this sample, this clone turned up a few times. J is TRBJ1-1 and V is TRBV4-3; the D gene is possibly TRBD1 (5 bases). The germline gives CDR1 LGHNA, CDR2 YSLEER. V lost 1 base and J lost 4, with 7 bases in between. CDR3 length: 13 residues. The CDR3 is CASSQVQGTEAFF. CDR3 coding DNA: TGCGCCAGCAGCCAAGTCCAGGGCACTGAAGCTTTCTTT.

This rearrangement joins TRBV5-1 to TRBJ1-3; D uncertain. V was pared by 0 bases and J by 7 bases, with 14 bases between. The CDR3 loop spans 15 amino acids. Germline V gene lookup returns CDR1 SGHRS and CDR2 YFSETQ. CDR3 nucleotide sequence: TGCGCCAGCAGCTTGGCCGAAAGCCCCAGGAACACCATATATTTT. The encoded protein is CASSLAESPRNTIYF.

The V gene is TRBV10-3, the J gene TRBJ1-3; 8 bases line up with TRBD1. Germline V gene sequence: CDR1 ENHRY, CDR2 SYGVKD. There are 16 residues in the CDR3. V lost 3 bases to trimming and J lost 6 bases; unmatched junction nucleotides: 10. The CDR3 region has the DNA TGTGCCATCAGTGACGGCCCGACAGGGGCCGAAAACACCATATATTTT. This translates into CAISDGPTGAENTIYF.

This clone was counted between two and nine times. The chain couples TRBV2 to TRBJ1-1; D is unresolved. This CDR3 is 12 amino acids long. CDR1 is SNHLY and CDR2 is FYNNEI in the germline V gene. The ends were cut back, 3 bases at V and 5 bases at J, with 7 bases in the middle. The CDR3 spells CASSEAVTEAFF. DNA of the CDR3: TGTGCCAGCAGTGAGGCAGTTACTGAAGCTTTCTTT.

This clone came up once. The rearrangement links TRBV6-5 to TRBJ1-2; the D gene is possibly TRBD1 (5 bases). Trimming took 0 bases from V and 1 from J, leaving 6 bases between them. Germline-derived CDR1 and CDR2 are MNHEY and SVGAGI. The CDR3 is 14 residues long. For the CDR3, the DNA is TGTGCCAGCAGTTACTCCAGGGATAACTATGGCTACACCTTC. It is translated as CASSYSRDNYGYTF.

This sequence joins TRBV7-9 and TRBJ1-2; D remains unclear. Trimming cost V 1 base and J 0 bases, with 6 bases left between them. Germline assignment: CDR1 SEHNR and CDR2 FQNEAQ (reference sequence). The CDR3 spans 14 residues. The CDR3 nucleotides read TGTGCCAGCAGCTTAGAAGCGTCTAACTATGGCTACACCTTC. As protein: CASSLEASNYGYTF.

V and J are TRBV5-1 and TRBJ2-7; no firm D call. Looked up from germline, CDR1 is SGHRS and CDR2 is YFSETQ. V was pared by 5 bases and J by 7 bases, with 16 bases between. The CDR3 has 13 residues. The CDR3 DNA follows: TGCGCCAGCAGGCTGTCACCAGGTGGAGAGCAGTACTTC. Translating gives CASRLSPGGEQYF.

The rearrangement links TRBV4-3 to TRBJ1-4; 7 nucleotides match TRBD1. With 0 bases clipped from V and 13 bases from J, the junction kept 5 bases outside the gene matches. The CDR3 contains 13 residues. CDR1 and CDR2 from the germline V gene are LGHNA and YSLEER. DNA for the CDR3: TGCGCCAGCAGCCAAGATTACAGGGGTGGACTGTTTTTT. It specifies CASSQDYRGGLFF.

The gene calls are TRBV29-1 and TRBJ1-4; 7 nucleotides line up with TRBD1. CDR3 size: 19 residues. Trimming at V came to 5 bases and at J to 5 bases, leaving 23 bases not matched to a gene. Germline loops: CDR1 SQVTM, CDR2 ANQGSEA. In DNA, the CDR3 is TGCAGCGTTACCCTAAGGGGGCAGGGGCCGGCGTGGGACAATGAAAAACTGTTTTTT. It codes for CSVTLRGQGPAWDNEKLFF. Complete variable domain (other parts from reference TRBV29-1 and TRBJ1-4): SAVISQKPSRDICQRGTSLTIQCQVDSQVTMMFWYRQQPGQSLTLIATANQGSEATYESGFVIDKFPISRPNLTFSTLTVSNMSPEDSSIYLCSVTLRGQGPAWDNEKLFFGSGTQLSVL.

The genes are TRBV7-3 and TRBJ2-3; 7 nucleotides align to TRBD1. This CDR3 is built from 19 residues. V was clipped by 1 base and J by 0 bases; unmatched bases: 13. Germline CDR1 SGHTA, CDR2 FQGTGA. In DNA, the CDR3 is TGTGCCAGCAGCTTAAAGCCCGGGACAGCTTTTACTAGCACAGATACGCAGTATTTT. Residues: CASSLKPGTAFTSTDTQYF. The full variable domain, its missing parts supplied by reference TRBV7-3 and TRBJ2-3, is GAGVSQTPSNKVTEKGKYVELRCDPISGHTALYWYRQSLGQGPEFLIYFQGTGAADDSGLPNDRFFAVRPEGSVSTLKIQRTERGDSAVYLCASSLKPGTAFTSTDTQYFGPGTRLTVL.

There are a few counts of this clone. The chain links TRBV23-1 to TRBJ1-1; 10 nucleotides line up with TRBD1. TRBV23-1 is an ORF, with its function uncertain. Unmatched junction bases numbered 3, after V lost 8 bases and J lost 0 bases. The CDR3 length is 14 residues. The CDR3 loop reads CASWDRGMNTEAFF. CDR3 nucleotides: TGCGCCAGCTGGGACAGGGGAATGAACACTGAAGCTTTCTTT.

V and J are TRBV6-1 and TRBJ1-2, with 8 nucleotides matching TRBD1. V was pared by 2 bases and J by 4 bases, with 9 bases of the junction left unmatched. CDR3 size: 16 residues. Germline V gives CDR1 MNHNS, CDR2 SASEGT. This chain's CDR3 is CASSEYAGGEVYGYTF. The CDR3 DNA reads TGTGCCAGCAGTGAATATGCAGGGGGCGAGGTCTATGGCTACACCTTC.

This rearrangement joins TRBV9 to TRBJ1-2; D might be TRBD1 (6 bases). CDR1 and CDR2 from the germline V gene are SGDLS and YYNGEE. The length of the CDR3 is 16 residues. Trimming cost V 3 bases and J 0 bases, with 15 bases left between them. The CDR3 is CASSEGDGSANYGYTF. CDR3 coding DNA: TGTGCCAGCAGCGAGGGGGACGGTTCTGCTAACTATGGCTACACCTTC.

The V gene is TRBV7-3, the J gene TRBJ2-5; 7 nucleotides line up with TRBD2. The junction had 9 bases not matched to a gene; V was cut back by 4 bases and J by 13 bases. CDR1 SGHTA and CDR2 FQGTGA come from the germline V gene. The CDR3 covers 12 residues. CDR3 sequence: CASSSTGEGMYF. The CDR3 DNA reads TGTGCCAGCAGCTCCACCGGGGAGGGCATGTACTTC.

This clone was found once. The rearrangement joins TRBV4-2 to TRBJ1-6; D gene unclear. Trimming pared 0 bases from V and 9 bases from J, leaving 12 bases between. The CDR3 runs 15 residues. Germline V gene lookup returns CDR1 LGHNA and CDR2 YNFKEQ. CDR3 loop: CASSQEIDKSSPLHF. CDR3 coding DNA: TGTGCCAGCAGCCAAGAGATAGACAAATCTTCACCCCTCCACTTT.

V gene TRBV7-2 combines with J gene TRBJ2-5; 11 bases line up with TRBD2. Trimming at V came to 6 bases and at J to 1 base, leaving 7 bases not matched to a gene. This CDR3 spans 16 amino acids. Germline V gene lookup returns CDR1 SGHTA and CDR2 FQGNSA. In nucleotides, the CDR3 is TGTGCCAGCAGACCCCGACTAGCGGGGTTCCAAGAGACCCAGTACTTC. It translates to CASRPRLAGFQETQYF.

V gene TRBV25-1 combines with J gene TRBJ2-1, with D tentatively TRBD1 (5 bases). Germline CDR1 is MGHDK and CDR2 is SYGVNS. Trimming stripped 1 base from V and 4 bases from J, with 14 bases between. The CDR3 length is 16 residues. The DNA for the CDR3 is TGTGCCAGCAGTGAATGGGGATCCAGGGTGTACAATGAGCAGTTCTTC. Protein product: CASSEWGSRVYNEQFF.